What follows are 18 T cell receptor beta chains derived from one specimen sequenced in a study of shared clonotypes between healthy human individuals. Assay used: immunoSEQ multiplex PCR; TCRdb lists only in-frame clones, some missing. The table lists about 510,000 clones, roughly 79% of them singletons. The sequencing input was PBMCs. The receptors shown here come from a woman in her thirties or forties in good health. Some clones in this sample may be carry-over from other donors' samples.

This chain connects TRBV29-1 to TRBJ2-1; D not certain. V gave up 3 bases and J gave up 1 base, with 10 bases separating them. In germline, CDR1 is SQVTM, CDR2 ANQGSEA. CDR3 length equals 14 residues. The CDR3 DNA sequence: TGCAGCGTTGAGGGTCGGAGATCCTACAATGAGCAGTTCTTC. This codes for CSVEGRRSYNEQFF.

The gene calls are TRBV6-5 and TRBJ2-4; D not resolved. Trimming left V 2 bases short and J 4 bases short, with 12 bases between. From germline, CDR1 is MNHEY and CDR2 SVGAGI. CDR3 size: 15 residues. CDR3 nucleotide sequence: TGTGCCAGCAGTTACGTCCCGACCGAGAAAAACATTCAGTACTTC. Amino acid sequence: CASSYVPTEKNIQYF.

This chain uses TRBV7-2 with TRBJ1-5, with TRBD1 as a possible D gene (6 bases). The CDR3 length is 15 residues. Trimming stripped 5 bases from V and 7 bases from J, with 18 bases between. The germline V gene has CDR1 SGHTA and CDR2 FQGNSA. CDR3 DNA: TGTGCCAGCAGCACGACAGGCTCTCCAAGGCAGCCCCAGCATTTT. As protein: CASSTTGSPRQPQHF.

This clone has a single count. V and J are TRBV7-2 and TRBJ2-3, with D possibly matching TRBD1 (6 bases). Germline CDR1 reads SGHTA; CDR2 reads FQGNSA. The CDR3 is 14 residues long. V lost 1 base and J 4 bases, leaving 9 bases between the germline ends. The CDR3 region has the DNA TGTGCCAGCAGCTTAGGGACAGCAGCAGATACGCAGTATTTT. This sequence encodes CASSLGTAADTQYF. Complete variable domain (other parts from reference TRBV7-2 and TRBJ2-3): GAGVSQSPSNKVTEKGKDVELRCDPISGHTALYWYRQSLGQGLEFLIYFQGNSAPDKSGLPSDRFSAERTGGSVSTLTIQRTQQEDSAVYLCASSLGTAADTQYFGPGTRLTVL.

This chain joins TRBV11-2 and TRBJ1-1; D uncertain. From germline, CDR1 is SGHAT and CDR2 FQNNGV. The germline V and J ends were trimmed by 1 base and 1 base, with 7 bases remaining between them. The CDR3 runs 14 residues. The chain's CDR3 is CASSLGPKNTEAFF. CDR3 bases: TGTGCCAGCAGCTTAGGTCCCAAGAACACTGAAGCTTTCTTT. Based on the CDR3 plus reference TRBV11-2 and TRBJ1-1, the full variable domain is EAGVAQSPRYKIIEKRQSVAFWCNPISGHATLYWYQQILGQGPKLLIQFQNNGVVDDSQLPKDRFSAERLKGVDSTLKIQPAKLEDSAVYLCASSLGPKNTEAFFGQGTRLTVV.

To note about this clone: Mismatch with germline at one junction end may stem from a read error. The same CDR3 also results from other DNA sequences found in this sample. This rearrangement joins TRBV19 to TRBJ2-5; a possible D gene is TRBD2 (7 bases). CDR3 length: 16 residues. From germline, CDR1 is LNHDA and CDR2 SQIVND (reference sequence). CDR3 amino acids: CASSIGGAQYQETQYF. As DNA, the CDR3 is TGTGCCAGTAGCATAGGGGGGGCCCAGTACCAAGAGACCCAGTACTTC.

The V call is TRBV6-6, the J call TRBJ1-2, with D unclear. CDR3 size: 16 residues. Per the germline V gene, CDR1 is MNHNY and CDR2 is SVGAGI (reference sequence). The germline V and J ends were trimmed by 0 bases and 6 bases, with 17 bases remaining between them. The CDR3 nucleotides read TGTGCCAGCAGTTACTCAGCACGGCGTTCCCACAATGGCTACACCTTC. As protein: CASSYSARRSHNGYTF.

V gene TRBV18 combines with J gene TRBJ2-1; 12 bases agree with TRBD2. The ends lost 0 bases at V and 7 bases at J; junction bases unmatched: 1. Germline assignment: CDR1 KGHSH and CDR2 LQKENI. CDR3 length equals 15 residues. This chain's CDR3 is CASSPPTSGRNEQFF. The CDR3, as DNA: TGTGCCAGCTCACCACCGACTAGCGGGAGAAATGAGCAGTTCTTC.

This sequence joins TRBV9 and TRBJ2-5; D is perhaps TRBD2 (5 bases). The CDR3 length is 14 residues. V was trimmed by 3 bases and J by 7 bases, leaving 16 bases between them. CDR1 and CDR2 (germline): SGDLS, YYNGEE. DNA for the CDR3: TGTGCCAGCAGCGATCTATCGCTCGGAGGGACCCAGTACTTC. As protein: CASSDLSLGGTQYF. Using reference TRBV9 and TRBJ2-5 for the parts outside the CDR3, the full variable domain is DSGVTQTPKHLITATGQRVTLRCSPRSGDLSVYWYQQSLDQGLQFLIQYYNGEERAKGNILERFSAQQFPDLHSELNLSSLELGDSALYFCASSDLSLGGTQYFGPGTRLLVL.

J is TRBJ2-3 and V is TRBV7-2; 9 nucleotides match TRBD2. CDR3 length equals 15 residues. Germline trimming cut 5 bases from V and 0 bases from J; bases unmatched to any gene: 3. Germline V CDR1 and CDR2: SGHTA, FQGNSA. The CDR3 nucleotides are TGTGCCAGCAGCATTAGCGGGAGCAGCACAGATACGCAGTATTTT. Protein product: CASSISGSSTDTQYF.

The chain combines TRBV5-1 with TRBJ2-5; D is possibly TRBD2 (5 bases). The CDR3 contains 15 residues. V dropped 1 base and J dropped 2 bases, with 12 bases sitting between them. In germline, CDR1 is SGHRS, CDR2 YFSETQ. The CDR3 sequence: CASSLQLEGQETQYF. The CDR3 DNA reads as TGCGCCAGCAGCTTGCAACTAGAGGGTCAAGAGACCCAGTACTTC.

This clone was seen ten or more times. The chain couples TRBV19 to TRBJ2-2, with 8 bases lining up with TRBD1. Germline loops: CDR1 LNHDA, CDR2 SQIVND (reference sequence). The CDR3 is 16 amino acids. Trimming cost V 4 bases and J 0 bases; bases outside gene matches: 4. CDR3 amino acids: CASSNSGQANTGELFF. CDR3 in DNA: TGTGCCAGTAGTAACTCGGGACAGGCGAACACCGGGGAGCTGTTTTTT.

This clone was counted once. The chain couples TRBV29-1 to TRBJ2-1, with 10 bases lining up with TRBD2. The germline gives CDR1 SQVTM, CDR2 ANQGSEA. The CDR3 contains 14 residues. V was pared by 4 bases and J by 4 bases, with 4 bases of the junction left unmatched. CDR3 protein: CSVVTSGKYNEQFF. CDR3 coding DNA: TGCAGCGTTGTCACTAGCGGGAAGTACAATGAGCAGTTCTTC.

CDR3: CASSFGQEGSYEQYF. In DNA, the CDR3 is TGTGCCAGCAGTTTCGGACAGGAGGGCTCCTACGAGCAGTACTTC. The gene calls are TRBV28 and TRBJ2-7; possible D gene TRBD1, 7 bases. The CDR3 extends over 15 amino acids. Trimming removed 3 bases at V and 0 bases at J, with 12 bases between. Germline V lookup: CDR1 MDHEN, CDR2 SYDVKM. Using reference TRBV28 and TRBJ2-7 for the parts outside the CDR3, the full variable domain is DVKVTQSSRYLVKRTGEKVFLECVQDMDHENMFWYRQDPGLGLRLIYFSYDVKMKEKGDIPEGYSVSREKKERFSLILESASTNQTSMYLCASSFGQEGSYEQYFGPGTRLTVT.

This clone was found many times. The chain joins TRBV14 to TRBJ2-1, with TRBD2 matching over 8 bases. Looked up from germline, CDR1 is SGHDN and CDR2 is FVKESK. V was clipped by 2 bases and J by 4 bases; unmatched bases: 22. The CDR3 consists of 21 residues. The CDR3 bases are TGTGCCAGCAGCCAATTCAGGCTAGCGGGCCCGACTTCCCAATTATACAATGAGCAGTTCTTC. Translated, it gives CASSQFRLAGPTSQLYNEQFF.

The chain employs TRBV30 and TRBJ2-3, with D possibly matching TRBD1 (6 bases). The CDR3 sequence is 14 residues long. Germline assignment: CDR1 GTSNPN and CDR2 SVGIG (reference sequence). Trimming pared 0 bases from V and 4 bases from J, leaving 11 bases between. The chain's CDR3 is CAWSVGGPSDTQYF. The CDR3, as DNA: TGTGCCTGGAGTGTAGGGGGACCTTCAGATACGCAGTATTTT. Drawing the rest from reference TRBV30 and TRBJ2-3, the complete variable domain is SQTIHQWPATLVQPVGSPLSLECTVEGTSNPNLYWYRQAAGRGLQLLFYSVGIGQISSEVPQNLSASRPQDRQFILSSKKLLLSDSGFYLCAWSVGGPSDTQYFGPGTRLTVL.

The V and J genes are TRBV5-4 and TRBJ2-1, with D hard to call. The CDR3 contains 11 residues. V dropped 6 bases and J dropped 5 bases, with 6 bases sitting between them. Germline V CDR1 and CDR2: SGHNT, YYREEE (reference sequence). Here the CDR3 reads CASTFNNEQFF. The CDR3 region has the DNA TGTGCCAGCACCTTTAACAATGAGCAGTTCTTC.

This clone has a single count. CDR3 bases: TGTGCCAGCAGCTTCTTTGACACCGGGGAGCTGTTTTTT. It specifies CASSFFDTGELFF. This sequence joins TRBV5-6 and TRBJ2-2; D unclear. CDR1 and CDR2 from the germline V gene are SGHDT and YYEEEE. V lost 2 bases to trimming and J lost 3 bases, with 5 bases between them. This CDR3 contains 13 residues.